The clone carrying this T cell receptor beta chain was seen just once. Assay: immunoSEQ multiplex PCR; the TCRdb copy retains only in-frame clones and omits some. The profile shows more than 400,000 clones, about 96% of them singletons. Trimming removed 4 bases at V and 0 bases at J, with 15 bases between. The CDR3 is 16 residues long. CDR1 is SGHDT, CDR2 YYEEEE, per germline. The data derive from a study of shared clonotypes between healthy human individuals. Sequenced: naive CD4+ T cells sorted from blood. Indicated subset: CD45RA+ positively selected. The receptor comes from a young woman in good health. This chain uses TRBV5-6 with TRBJ2-3, with D perhaps matching TRBD1 (5 bases). The CDR3 nucleotides are TGTGCCAGCAGCCCGACAGCCTCGGTTAGCACAGATACGCAGTATTTT. The encoded protein is CASSPTASVSTDTQYF.